The present TCR beta chain was sequenced within a study of blood T cell repertoires in COVID-19 (dated by TCRdb to the early 2020s). Background on the whole study: Samples from collaborators originated in the United States, Italy and Spain and spanned both the acute and convalescent phases of COVID-19. Where HLA class I and class II types were available, the types were taken from metadata supplied by the sample provider, not from assay-based typing. The dataset comprised deeply sampled blood TCRbeta repertoires from subjects exposed to, actively infected with, or recovered from COVID-19. The material from the prospective study consisted of cDNA or gDNA derived from T cells, B-cell-depleted T cells, or PBMCs. Samples were obtained from the ongoing ImmuneRACE study (first 160 participants) and from some 1,300 subjects provided by 6 global collaborators. The repertoires were released in a freely available public database intended as a resource for research on the immune response to SARS-CoV-2. The sample metadata nearly always contained a de-identified subject ID, COVID-19 status, age in years and sex.

In the prospective study, participants were roughly 18 to 95 years old, resided in approximately 22 geographic areas of the United States, and were enrolled through a virtual design. In the prospective study, participants were assigned to cohorts based on the clinical history participants reported in a screening survey and a study questionnaire. ImmuneRACE Cohort 3 recovered participants were defined by two consecutive negative NP/OP PCR tests, healthcare professional clearance, or symptom resolution. In the prospective study, mobile phlebotomists collected whole blood, serum and a nasopharyngeal or oropharyngeal swab from each participant. Prospective study participants could optionally give additional blood draws and questionnaires over a roughly two-month period. Before DNA extraction, prospective study blood samples were shipped either frozen or at room temperature. Broad study findings and their caveats: How much clinical and demographic metadata was included differed by source and by participant, and the metadata was provided uncurated.

Its CDR3 holds 17 amino acids, cysteine through phenylalanine. CDR3 DNA is the only sequence kept; it has 51 bases, read in frame from the first base. CDR1 LGHDT and CDR2 YNNKEL are derived from the germline V gene (reference sequence). V and J are truncated by 9 bases and 0 bases respectively, leaving an intervening sequence of 20 bases. TCRbeta CDR3 regions were amplified from genomic DNA using the immunoSEQ Assay, a bias-controlled multiplex PCR. The published analysis was carried out like this. The number of nucleated cells in each sample was estimated from the amplification of reference gene primers within the assay. To quantify the absolute abundance of each unique TCRbeta CDR3 rearrangement, sequence reads were collapsed and filtered. For each sample, productive Simpson clonality was calculated by taking the square root of Simpson's diversity index across productive rearrangements. In TCRdb, the immuneACCESS table is reduced to in-frame sequences with V and J assigned. These tables do not hold every clone; where another copy was compared, an unresolved V gene accounts for under half, and the others remain unexplained. The V and J calls and the clone size are those of that table, but D and trimming were determined from the DNA. This sample is represented by fewer than 450,000 clones; more than 75% of them were singletons. About 1.1% of the sample is taken by the ten largest.

On this clone: This receptor's antigen is unknown. No clone much larger than this one lies a single base away; base qualities are absent.

Recombination connected TRBV3-1 (or the pseudogene TRBV3-2) to TRBJ2-2; TRBD2 might be the D gene, on 6 matching bases. Sequencing input: PBMCs or T cells enriched from blood (not recorded which). This TCR was sampled from a woman aged 18-29 years who had recovered from COVID-19. The DNA reads as follows: TGTGCCAGACCAAAGGACTATCCCACCCCGAACACCGGGGAGCTGTTTTTT. The translation is CARPKDYPTPNTGELFF.